This is a list of T cell receptor beta chains from one sample in a study of graft-versus-host responses after intestinal transplantation. The protocol was immunoSEQ multiplex PCR, while the TCRdb copy is restricted to in-frame clones and leaves out a portion. Among approximately 15,000 clones, about 89% were seen once, and the ten largest hold about 6.3%. Material: bone marrow, obtained roughly 4 months after intestinal transplantation. Receptor source: a human patient who received an intestinal transplant, so some T cells may come from the graft donor. The CDR3 runs from the conserved cysteine through the conserved F or W. The D gene is left open where the match is weak.

length,D,V,CDR3
14,TRBD2,TRBV5-4,CASSSGLAGYEQYF
13,NA,TRBV7-3,CASSLDRNTEAFF
15,TRBD1,TRBV6-1,CASSEVRDRGRGQYF
16,TRBD1,TRBV5-4,CASSLIRTGSTGELFF
14,NA,TRBV4-2,CASSQERYTGELFF
15,NA,TRBV6-1,CASSEEDPSSYEQYF
15,NA,TRBV7-9,CASSLMGGKAYEQYF
17,TRBD2,TRBV5-6,CASSFTLGREWGQEQYF
16,NA,TRBV2,CASAPIGKLANTEAFF
15,TRBD2,TRBV2,CASSELAGDKNEQFF
17,TRBD2,TRBV19,CASSTYIAGGGTDTQYF
14,NA,TRBV29-1,CSVLQDANTGELFF
13,NA,TRBV6-5,CASSYSITYEQYF
15,NA,TRBV6-1,CASSEYTGTNEKLFF
14,TRBD1,TRBV6-5,CASRRGPNTGELFF
14,NA,TRBV19,CASSRTSYNSPLHF
14,TRBD1,TRBV28,CASSPGQELYEQYF
12,NA,TRBV29-1,CSVGFTSYEQYF
16,TRBD1,TRBV19,CASSYRGRWRIQPQHF
15,TRBD2,TRBV4-1,CASSQDAGGYYEQYF
17,NA,TRBV19,CASLVGGWAINHYEQYF
17,NA,TRBV4-1,CASSPLRSGVGANEQFF
15,NA,TRBV7-3,CASSLTGGYNSPLHF
16,TRBD2,TRBV7-8,CASSVSLGTSQGEQYF
12,NA,TRBV28,CASSFLGVTQYF
17,TRBD2,TRBV5-1,CASSTGLISSGANVLTF
12,TRBD1,TRBV29-1,CSVVGQGDGYTF
16,TRBD2,TRBV9,CASSAGASGRYNEQFF
18,TRBD2,TRBV9,CASSVAPLDSGAKYEQYF
14,NA,TRBV5-6,CASSLGDTLDEQYF
20,TRBD1,TRBV7-8,CASGFTRGQVSRGPGYEQYF
16,NA,TRBV10-3,CAIAQGGPTNTGELFF
15,NA,TRBV5-1,CASSLDNSGANVLTF
12,NA,TRBV7-9,CASSLGGEGYTF
14,TRBD1,TRBV5-4,CASSLDRGVYEQYF
16,NA,TRBV28,CASSLGSSSYNSPLHF
14,NA,TRBV19,CASSLGTKNTEAFF
14,TRBD2,TRBV12-5,CASGSGGSTDTQYF
15,TRBD2,TRBV19,CASSKGLATVYEQYF
18,NA,TRBV7-3,CASSLRAGGKWGTDTQYF
16,TRBD1,TRBV11-3,CASSLDGTEYTDTQYF
15,TRBD2,TRBV7-9,CASSRLAGGQETQYF
15,NA,TRBV2,CASSEIPRGENGYTF
14,TRBD1,TRBV6-4,CASSERQGANEQFF
15,TRBD1,TRBV28,CASSPTGAGDTEAFF
15,TRBD2,TRBV5-6,CASSLGLAAYNEQFF
15,TRBD2,TRBV19,CASSIAGGTSYEQYF
16,NA,TRBV27,CASSRRTGTSIGEQYF
14,NA,TRBV19,CASSITQDNYEQYF
18,NA,TRBV19,CASSIARFPRRGYNEQFF
14,NA,TRBV9,CASSVGATVAEAFF
15,NA,TRBV6-6,CASSYSQSTNEKLFF
16,TRBD1,TRBV28,CASSTLWGQGRSPLHF
13,NA,TRBV5-1,CASSYQENEKLFF